This passage covers 28 T cell receptor beta chains from one sample sequenced in a study of T cells in Graves' hyperthyroidism and ophthalmopathy. The source material, RNA transcripts, was used to amplify TCR beta CDR3 regions. The HTBI primer set drove a first-round RT-PCR of the TCR CDR3. TCRdb fed the multiplex PCR reads into MiXCR, producing one record per CDR3 protein. The data show a few hundred thousand distinct CDR3 sequences, about 20% seen once. Sample: blood. The source is a woman in her forties or fifties with Graves' hyperthyroidism.

V gene TRBV6-2 or TRBV6-3 combines with J gene TRBJ2-7, with 7 bases that match TRBD1. This CDR3 has 16 amino acids. J gave up 2 bases and V 2 bases, and 9 bases lay outside the gene matches. Germline V gene lookup returns CDR1 MNHEY and CDR2 SVGEGT. The CDR3, as DNA: TGTGCCAGCAGTTACCCCGAATACCAGGGGGCCTACGAGCAGTACTTC. This translates into CASSYPEYQGAYEQYF.

This chain joins TRBV6-1 and TRBJ2-3; 12 nucleotides match TRBD1. The junction had 4 bases not matched to a gene; V was cut back by 4 bases and J by 5 bases. This CDR3 has 15 residues. CDR1 and CDR2 from the germline V gene are MNHNS and SASEGT. The CDR3: CASSGRDRGQDTQYF. The CDR3 region has the DNA TGTGCCAGCAGTGGCCGGGACAGGGGGCAAGATACGCAGTATTTT.

A few counts support this clonotype. The rearrangement uses TRBV20-1 and TRBJ1-4; D is perhaps TRBD1 (5 bases). The CDR3 consists of 17 residues. Germline lookup yields CDR1 DFQATT and CDR2 SNEGSKA (reference sequence). V shed 1 base and J shed 2 bases, with 17 bases lying between them. CDR3 residues: CSARGDWDVGTNEKLFF. CDR3 coding DNA: TGCAGTGCTAGAGGGGATTGGGACGTGGGCACTAATGAAAAACTGTTTTTT.

Many counts were recorded for this clonotype. The J gene is TRBJ1-2, the V gene TRBV20-1; 10 bases match TRBD1. CDR1 DFQATT and CDR2 SNEGSKA come from the germline V gene (reference sequence). After removal of 3 bases from V and 8 bases from J, the junction contained 9 bases not matched to a gene. The CDR3 is made up of 14 amino acids. The CDR3 nucleotides are TGCAGTGCTAGCCTCCCGGGACAGGGGTACGGCTACACCTTC. It codes for CSASLPGQGYGYTF.

The rearrangement links TRBV5-5 to TRBJ2-3, with 7 bases that match TRBD2. Germline CDR1 SGHKS, CDR2 YYEKEE (reference sequence). V shed 6 bases, J shed 0 bases, and the junction held 7 bases outside the gene matches. The CDR3 sequence is 15 residues long. CDR3 nucleotide sequence: TGTGCCAGCAACTCCTGGGGGGGGAGCACAGATACGCAGTATTTT. This encodes CASNSWGGSTDTQYF.

The chain recombines TRBV12-3 or TRBV12-4 with TRBJ1-2; 9 bases map to TRBD1. The CDR3 is 14 residues long. J gave up 8 bases and V 6 bases, and 10 bases lay outside the gene matches. In nucleotides, the CDR3 is TGTGCCAGCAGCCTCGGACAGGGGAGGCGAGGCTACACCTTC. This codes for CASSLGQGRRGYTF.

The rearrangement uses TRBV7-8 and TRBJ1-5, with a weak D call TRBD1 (5 bases). The germline gives CDR1 SGHVS, CDR2 FQNEAQ. The CDR3 contains 15 residues. Trimming cost V 5 bases and J 1 base, with 12 bases left between them. In nucleotides, the CDR3 is TGTGCCAGCAGCGCATCGGGACGGAGCAATCAGCCCCAGCATTTT. It encodes CASSASGRSNQPQHF.

Concerning this clonotype itself: A read error may produce the germline difference seen at one junction end. The chain combines TRBV20-1 with TRBJ1-1; D possibly corresponds to TRBD1 (5 bases). CDR3 length equals 13 residues. CDR1 DFQATT and CDR2 SNEGSKA come from the germline V gene (reference sequence). The CDR3 nucleotides are TGCAGTGCTAGATGGCAGGGAAACACTGAAGCTTCCTTT. Encoded protein: CSARWQGNTEASF.

This clonotype was picked up many times. One end of the junction is discordant with germline, which a read error may explain. The chain employs TRBV5-1 and TRBJ2-5, with D unclear. CDR3 length: 14 residues. Germline loops: CDR1 SGHRS, CDR2 YFSETQ. The CDR3 region is CASSLGQSQETQYF. In DNA, the CDR3 is TGTGCCAGCAGCTTAGGCCAGAGCCAAGAGACCCAGTACTTC.

This clonotype came up many times. J is TRBJ1-6 and V is TRBV7-6; a possible D gene is TRBD1 (5 bases). Looked up from germline, CDR1 is SGHVS and CDR2 is FNYEAQ. V lost 1 base, J lost 6 bases, and 10 bases lay in between. The CDR3 loop spans 15 amino acids. CDR3: CASSLVGGGNSPLHF. CDR3 bases: TGTGCCAGCAGCTTAGTGGGGGGAGGTAATTCACCCCTCCACTTT.

This clonotype appeared many times. The V and J genes are TRBV12-3 or TRBV12-4 and TRBJ1-1; D is ambiguous. CDR3 size: 13 residues. The V end was cut by 5 bases, the J end by 3 bases, with 10 bases between. CDR3 in DNA: TGTGCCAGCAGTCCCTATCCCGACACTGAAGCTTTCTTT. Amino acids: CASSPYPDTEAFF.

This clonotype was seen repeatedly, ten times or more. The chain has TRBV5-1 and TRBJ2-5; TRBD2 might be the D (7 bases). Between the trimmed V and J ends, which lost 1 base and 2 bases, there was a span of 12 bases. CDR1 is SGHRS, CDR2 YFSETQ, per germline. This CDR3 contains 15 residues. The CDR3 sequence: CASSLRGAAQETQYF. CDR3 DNA: TGCGCCAGCAGCTTGCGGGGGGCCGCACAAGAGACCCAGTACTTC.

This clonotype was recorded many times. This chain uses TRBV12-3 or TRBV12-4 with TRBJ1-5; perhaps TRBD1 as D (5 bases). V lost 6 bases, J lost 6 bases, and 12 bases lay in between. The CDR3 consists of 13 residues. CDR3: CASSPGAAQPQHF. The CDR3 region has the DNA TGTGCCAGCAGCCCCGGGGCGGCTCAGCCCCAGCATTTT.

The V and J genes are TRBV4-1 and TRBJ2-7; 11 bases align to TRBD2. CDR3 size: 14 residues. Per germline, CDR1 MGHRA and CDR2 YSYEKL. V was clipped by 2 bases and J by 7 bases; unmatched bases: 4. CDR3 nucleotide sequence: TGCGCCAGCAGCCAATTAGCGGGAGGGCGGGAGCAGTACTTC. Translating it yields CASSQLAGGREQYF.

CDR3 nucleotides: TGTGCCAGCACACAGGGTCCCAAATACAATGAGCAGTTCTTC. Amino acids: CASTQGPKYNEQFF. The rearrangement links TRBV13 to TRBJ2-1; D is possibly TRBD1 (6 bases). The CDR3 totals 14 residues. Germline V gene lookup returns CDR1 PRHDT and CDR2 FYEKMQ (reference sequence). Trimming cost V 7 bases and J 4 bases, with 14 bases left between them.

This clonotype was observed a handful of times. V is TRBV12-3 or TRBV12-4 and J is TRBJ2-3, with D perhaps matching TRBD2 (6 bases). The CDR3 runs to 16 residues. V dropped 4 bases and J dropped 4 bases, with 18 bases sitting between them. As DNA, the CDR3 is TGTGCCAGCAGTTCCGGGGGAGTGCCTCAGGCAGATACGCAGTATTTT. Its translation: CASSSGGVPQADTQYF.

This clonotype appeared many times. This chain links TRBV2 with TRBJ2-1; 9 bases match TRBD2. J gave up 4 bases and V 11 bases, and 9 bases lay outside the gene matches. The CDR3 is 14 residues long. Germline V gene data show CDR1 as SNHLY and CDR2 as FYNNEI. As DNA, the CDR3 is TGTGCCGGAGCGGGGGGTCCGGGATACAATGAGCAGTTCTTC. Amino acid sequence: CAGAGGPGYNEQFF.

This clonotype came up many times. The chain is built from TRBV12-3 or TRBV12-4 and TRBJ2-1; possible D gene TRBD2, 7 bases. The CDR3 runs 14 residues. V dropped 6 bases and J dropped 8 bases, with 17 bases sitting between them. The CDR3 loop reads CASSRTTGRDEQFF. Written as DNA, the CDR3 is TGTGCCAGCAGCCGTACTACAGGGAGGGATGAGCAGTTCTTC.

The chain employs TRBV12-3 or TRBV12-4 and TRBJ2-2; D is possibly TRBD2 (5 bases). This CDR3 has 12 amino acids. V was shortened by 8 bases and J by 6 bases, with 10 bases between the two germline ends. This chain's CDR3 is CASRGYAGELFF. In nucleotides, the CDR3 is TGTGCCAGCCGCGGGTATGCCGGGGAGCTGTTTTTT.

The sample holds many counts of this clonotype. The rearrangement links TRBV3-1 to TRBJ1-6; 9 nucleotides match TRBD1. J gave up 9 bases and V 8 bases, and 8 bases lay outside the gene matches. Germline CDR1 reads LGHDT; CDR2 reads YNNKEL (reference sequence). The CDR3 runs 14 residues. The CDR3 nucleotides are TGTGCCAGCGGCCGGGCACAGGGGGCTTCACCCCTCCACTTT. The encoded protein is CASGRAQGASPLHF.

This clonotype was observed many times. The rearrangement links TRBV12-3 or TRBV12-4 to TRBJ2-1, with unresolved D. This CDR3 has 12 residues. Deletions cut 7 bases from V and 5 bases from J, with 9 bases between. The CDR3 here is CASTAANNEQFF. The DNA of the CDR3 is TGTGCCAGCACCGCAGCTAACAATGAGCAGTTCTTC.

This clonotype was picked up a small number of times. V gene TRBV10-3 combines with J gene TRBJ2-3, with a possible D match to TRBD2 (6 bases). The CDR3 length is 13 residues. V was shortened by 4 bases and J by 4 bases, with 9 bases between the two germline ends. The germline gives CDR1 ENHRY, CDR2 SYGVKD. The CDR3: CAISAGEPDTQYF. CDR3 coding DNA: TGTGCCATCAGTGCGGGGGAACCAGATACGCAGTATTTT.

This chain connects TRBV28 to TRBJ2-1; D may be TRBD2 (6 bases). V was cut by 5 bases and J by 6 bases, with 11 bases left in between. The CDR3 runs 13 residues. The germline CDR1 and CDR2 sequences are MDHEN and SYDVKM. This CDR3 is CASSMTRVNEQFF. In DNA, the CDR3 is TGTGCCAGCAGTATGACTAGAGTCAATGAGCAGTTCTTC.

About this clonotype: A much larger clone lies one base from this, so it may be a read error. DNA of the CDR3: TGTGCCAGCAGTTACCCGGACAGCAGCTCCTACGAGCAGTTCTTC. Its translation is CASSYPDSSSYEQFF. The chain links TRBV6-2 or TRBV6-3 to TRBJ2-7, with D perhaps TRBD1 (6 bases). The J call may not be correct, given that the DNA end is closer to TRBJ2-1. The CDR3 is made up of 15 amino acids. The V gene's germline CDR1 is MNHEY and CDR2 SVGEGT.

A few counts support this clonotype. The genes are TRBV3-1 and TRBJ1-2; the D is unclear. The V gene lost 0 bases and the J gene lost 2 bases, with 10 bases spanning the gap. CDR3 length equals 15 residues. Germline V gene sequence: CDR1 LGHDT, CDR2 YNNKEL (reference sequence). CDR3: CASSQDIYPNYGYTF. In DNA form, the CDR3 reads TGTGCCAGCAGCCAAGATATTTATCCCAACTATGGCTACACCTTC.

This clonotype has more than one count but fewer than ten. The V gene is TRBV30, the J gene TRBJ1-1; D ambiguous. CDR3 length: 16 residues. The V end lost 3 bases, the J end lost 0 bases, and 17 bases lay between the germline ends. CDR1 is GTSNPN and CDR2 is SVGIG in the germline V gene (reference sequence). CDR3 bases: TGTGCCTGGAGCGGTGTACAGAAAGACATGAACACTGAAGCTTTCTTT. This encodes CAWSGVQKDMNTEAFF.

Many counts were recorded for this clonotype. The rearrangement links TRBV28 to TRBJ1-2, with D unresolved. CDR3 size: 13 residues. Trimming stripped 3 bases from V and 5 bases from J, with 10 bases between. Per germline, CDR1 MDHEN and CDR2 SYDVKM. In DNA, the CDR3 is TGTGCCAGCAGTTTCGTCGGAAAATATGGCTACACCTTC. Its translation: CASSFVGKYGYTF.

This clonotype was picked up a small number of times. The chain carries TRBV6-2 or TRBV6-3 and TRBJ1-1, with unresolved D. CDR3 size: 13 residues. The germline V and J ends were trimmed by 0 bases and 5 bases, with 7 bases remaining between them. The germline gives CDR1 MNHEY, CDR2 SVGEGT. The CDR3 DNA sequence: TGTGCCAGCAGTTACTCCGCTCGTACTGAAGCTTTCTTT. Protein product: CASSYSARTEAFF.